These 21 T cell receptor beta chains originate from one sample sequenced in a study of Ad26.COV2.S vaccination and SARS-CoV-2 variants. Treatment noted: roughly 19 received Ad26.COV2.S at low or high dose, single or two shots; about 5 received placebo; per-sample allocation not given. Sample collection was performed on day 63 after the first vaccine or placebo injection. Measured with immunoSEQ multiplex PCR; TCRdb has only the in-frame clones, and not every one. The sample holds 350,000 to 450,000 clones, about nine tenths seen once. The source was peripheral blood, collected in a trial of Ad26.COV2.S vaccine versus placebo. The receptors originated from a person between 18 and 59 years old who received the Ad26.COV2.S COVID-19 vaccine or a placebo.

CDR3 region: CASSSYLEVAKNIQYF. The CDR3 DNA sequence: TGTGCCAGCAGCTCGTATCTGGAGGTGGCCAAAAACATTCAGTACTTC. V is TRBV11-2 and J is TRBJ2-4; the D gene is possibly TRBD2 (5 bases). Trimming shortened V by 4 bases and J by 1 base, and 14 bases separated the two germline ends. CDR1 and CDR2 from the germline V gene are SGHAT and FQNNGV. The CDR3 extends over 16 amino acids.

J is TRBJ2-7 and V is TRBV29-1, with a possible D match to TRBD2 (6 bases). The V and J ends lost 4 bases and 1 base respectively, with 11 bases between them. Germline values: CDR1 SQVTM, CDR2 ANQGSEA. The CDR3 length is 13 residues. CDR3: CSVGGAGSYEQYF. CDR3 bases: TGCAGCGTTGGCGGGGCGGGATCCTACGAGCAGTACTTC.

This rearrangement joins TRBV7-8 to TRBJ2-5; 8 bases are a match to TRBD2. CDR3 size: 15 residues. V dropped 5 bases and J dropped 4; count of bases not matched to a gene: 9. CDR1 SGHVS and CDR2 FQNEAQ come from the germline V gene. The DNA for the CDR3 is TGTGCCAGCAGCCCGCGGGGGGCTCTAGGAGAGACCCAGTACTTC. This sequence encodes CASSPRGALGETQYF.

The V gene is TRBV12-3 or TRBV12-4, the J gene TRBJ1-4; no definite D call. The length of the CDR3 is 11 residues. V dropped 5 bases and J dropped 7 bases, with 5 bases sitting between them. In DNA, the CDR3 is TGTGCCAGCAGTAACCCTGAAAAACTGTTTTTT. Translated: CASSNPEKLFF.

The chain is built from TRBV19 and TRBJ2-1; D is unclear. The germline V gene has CDR1 LNHDA and CDR2 SQIVND (reference sequence). The ends were cut back, 3 bases at V and 8 bases at J, with 8 bases in the middle. CDR3 length equals 12 residues. CDR3 bases: TGTGCCAGTAGTATTATGTGGGATGAGCAGTTCTTC. This encodes CASSIMWDEQFF.

The chain carries TRBV6-6 and TRBJ2-3; no firm D call. The length of the CDR3 is 14 residues. The ends were cut back, 3 bases at V and 1 base at J, with 8 bases in the middle. Germline V gene lookup returns CDR1 MNHNY and CDR2 SVGAGI (reference sequence). CDR3 nucleotide sequence: TGTGCCAGCAGTTATCGGAAGGGCACAGATACGCAGTATTTT. This codes for CASSYRKGTDTQYF.

The chain employs TRBV3-1 (or the pseudogene TRBV3-2) and TRBJ1-5; TRBD1 is a possible D gene (6 bases). The CDR3 covers 15 residues. The V and J ends lost 0 bases and 11 bases respectively, with 17 bases between them. Germline CDR1 and CDR2: LGHDT and YNNKEL (reference sequence). The CDR3 spells CASSQDQVQGRAQHF. The DNA of the CDR3 is TGTGCCAGCAGCCAAGATCAAGTACAGGGAAGGGCCCAGCATTTT.

V is TRBV12-2 and J is TRBJ1-2; TRBD1, as called in the table, went unchecked against the DNA. TRBV12-2 is shown as a pseudogene. The CDR3 loop spans 14 amino acids. CDR3 residues: CASRPDRGNDGYTF. The CDR3 coding sequence is TGTGCAAGTCGCCCGGACAGGGGCAATGATGGCTACACCTTC.

The chain employs TRBV5-4 and TRBJ1-3; D might be TRBD1 (6 bases). The CDR3 contains 14 residues. The V end was cut by 0 bases, the J end by 2 bases, with 6 bases between. Germline V gene data show CDR1 as SGHNT and CDR2 as YYREEE (reference sequence). CDR3 loop: CASSLDRAGNTIYF. The CDR3 coding sequence is TGTGCCAGCAGCTTGGACAGGGCTGGAAACACCATATATTTT.

This chain joins TRBV2 and TRBJ1-2; tentatively, D is TRBD1 (5 bases). V dropped 5 bases and J dropped 4 bases, with 8 bases sitting between them. The CDR3 runs 12 residues. CDR1 SNHLY and CDR2 FYNNEI come from the germline V gene. The CDR3, as DNA: TGTGCCAGCAGTCCGACAGCCTATGGCTACACCTTC. Protein sequence: CASSPTAYGYTF.

The chain is built from TRBV6-2 or TRBV6-3 and TRBJ1-1; 7 nucleotides line up with TRBD1. CDR3 length: 16 residues. V shed 2 bases and J 2 bases; nucleotides not matched to a gene: 8. The germline V gene has CDR1 MNHEY and CDR2 SVGEGT. The CDR3 DNA reads as TGTGCCAGCAGTTACGAGACAGGGTCCTTTAACACTGAAGCTTTCTTT. The encoded protein is CASSYETGSFNTEAFF.

The chain recombines TRBV9 with TRBJ1-6; no clear D. Germline V gene lookup returns CDR1 SGDLS and CDR2 YYNGEE. Trimming took 0 bases from V and 10 from J, leaving 14 bases between them. The CDR3 runs to 15 residues. CDR3 sequence (DNA): TGTGCCAGCAGCGTAGCAAGTACGGCTACCTCACCCCTCCACTTT. Protein sequence: CASSVASTATSPLHF.

The chain joins TRBV5-1 to TRBJ1-4; D perhaps matches TRBD1 (6 bases). Germline CDR1 and CDR2: SGHRS and YFSETQ. This CDR3 spans 14 amino acids. V gave up 4 bases and J gave up 0 bases, with 7 bases separating them. Written as DNA, the CDR3 is TGCGCCAGCAGCCGGGACACAACTAATGAAAAACTGTTTTTT. It translates to CASSRDTTNEKLFF.

This rearrangement joins TRBV4-2 to TRBJ2-1; the D gene is possibly TRBD1 (5 bases). The germline V gene encodes CDR1 LGHNA and CDR2 YNFKEQ. CDR3 length: 17 amino acids. The V and J ends lost 0 bases and 0 bases respectively, with 12 bases between them. The CDR3 reads CASSQDLSGRSYNEQFF. The DNA for the CDR3 is TGTGCCAGCAGCCAAGATCTGTCAGGGCGCTCCTACAATGAGCAGTTCTTC.

The CDR3 spells CASSLSSYGYTF. The CDR3, as DNA: TGCGCCAGCAGCTTGTCCAGCTATGGCTACACCTTC. This rearrangement joins TRBV5-1 to TRBJ1-2, with D unclear. The length of the CDR3 is 12 residues. Germline CDR1 and CDR2: SGHRS and YFSETQ. Trimming took off 1 base at V and 4 bases at J, with 5 bases between the two ends. Full variable domain (missing parts from reference TRBV5-1 and TRBJ1-2): KAGVTQTPRYLIKTRGQQVTLSCSPISGHRSVSWYQQTPGQGLQFLFEYFSETQRNKGNFPGRFSGRQFSNSRSEMNVSTLELGDSALYLCASSLSSYGYTFGSGTRLTVV.

This clone was recorded once. The rearrangement links TRBV7-2 to TRBJ2-7; D possibly uses TRBD1 or TRBD2 (5 bases each). Between the trimmed V and J ends, which lost 5 bases and 7 bases, there was a span of 15 bases. This CDR3 contains 13 residues. The germline CDR1 and CDR2 sequences are SGHTA and FQGNSA. The CDR3: CASSAQRGGEQYF. The DNA of the CDR3 is TGTGCCAGCAGCGCACAGAGGGGCGGGGAGCAGTACTTC.

V and J are TRBV15 and TRBJ1-1; D unresolved. CDR1 is LNHNV and CDR2 is YYDKDF in the germline V gene (reference sequence). Trimming took off 7 bases at V and 11 bases at J, with 20 bases between the two ends. The CDR3 is made up of 13 amino acids. The CDR3 here is CATTPQTELGAFF. Here the CDR3 DNA reads TGTGCCACCACCCCCCAGACCGAACTCGGCGCTTTCTTT.

V usage is TRBV4-2 and J usage is TRBJ2-2; 7 bases are a match to TRBD2. The CDR3 is 14 residues long. Germline V gene data show CDR1 as LGHNA and CDR2 as YNFKEQ. J lost 7 bases, V lost 0 bases, and 2 bases had no gene match. Written as DNA, the CDR3 is TGTGCCAGCAGCCAAGAGGGAGGGGTCGGGGAGCTGTTTTTT. This codes for CASSQEGGVGELFF.

The genes are TRBV7-3 and TRBJ2-3, with D unclear. The CDR3 is made up of 16 amino acids. Trimming cost V 4 bases and J 2 bases, with 16 bases left between them. Germline assignment: CDR1 SGHTA and CDR2 FQGTGA. For the CDR3, the DNA is TGTGCCAGCAGCTCAACCGTTGGCCTACACACAGATACGCAGTATTTT. Amino acids: CASSSTVGLHTDTQYF.

This clone has just one count. This chain uses TRBV7-3 with TRBJ2-2; a possible D gene is TRBD2 (5 bases). From germline, CDR1 is SGHTA and CDR2 FQGTGA. The CDR3 extends over 16 amino acids. Trimming left V 5 bases short and J 4 bases short, with 17 bases between. The CDR3 DNA sequence: TGTGCCAGCAGCCCGGACCAAAGCCGGGGCACCGGGGAGCTGTTTTTT. It is translated as CASSPDQSRGTGELFF.

V and J are TRBV10-3 and TRBJ1-2, with 8 positions matching TRBD1. This CDR3 spans 16 amino acids. In germline, CDR1 is ENHRY, CDR2 SYGVKD. The V and J ends lost 0 bases and 7 bases, in that order; junction bases with no gene match: 10. The CDR3 loop reads CAISESGTGAVGGYTF. The CDR3 DNA is TGTGCCATCAGTGAGTCAGGGACAGGCGCCGTGGGTGGCTACACCTTC.